This T cell receptor beta chain was identified during a study of T cells in Graves' hyperthyroidism and ophthalmopathy. Germline V gene data show CDR1 as MGHRA and CDR2 as YSYEKL. This CDR3 is 16 amino acids long. Between the trimmed V and J ends, which lost 0 bases and 2 bases, there was a span of 10 bases. Regions amplified from RNA transcripts were the TCR beta CDR3 regions. When the TCR CDR3 underwent first-round RT-PCR, the HTBI primer set was used. From the multiplex PCR reads, TCRdb called clonotypes with MiXCR, one entry per CDR3 protein. The table includes under 600,000 distinct CDR3 sequences, roughly a sixth detected once.

What was sequenced was blood. The TCR originated in a woman aged 40-49 years with Graves' ophthalmopathy. The chain combines TRBV4-1 with TRBJ2-2; a weak D match, TRBD1 (6 bases). DNA for the CDR3: TGCGCCAGCAGCCAAGAAGGACAGACTAACACCGGGGAGCTGTTTTTT. It specifies CASSQEGQTNTGELFF.